The 28 T cell receptor beta chains reported below all come from one sample, sequenced in a study of cytomegalovirus exposure and HLA in healthy donors. The PCR made use of 60 Vbeta and 13 Jbeta primers. Measured with immunoSEQ multiplex PCR; TCRdb has only the in-frame clones, and not every one. Found here are over 80,000 clones, 70% to 80% of them singletons; the top ten hold approximately 15%. Source material: PBMCs. The origin of the receptors is a man aged 60 to 75 in good health and CMV-seropositive.

The chain joins TRBV4-1 to TRBJ2-3, with D possibly TRBD1 on 6 matching bases. The V gene's germline CDR1 is MGHRA and CDR2 YSYEKL. V lost 0 bases and J lost 5, with 12 bases in between. This CDR3 has 15 residues. CDR3 nucleotides: TGCGCCAGCAGCCAAGAAGGACAGCCGGGAGATACGCAGTATTTT. It encodes CASSQEGQPGDTQYF.

The chain recombines TRBV4-2 with TRBJ1-2; TRBD1 matches at 10 bases. The V segment lost 4 bases and the J segment 9 bases; nucleotides outside the gene matches: 8. CDR1 and CDR2 (germline): LGHNA, YNFKEQ. This CDR3 spans 14 amino acids. The CDR3 nucleotides read TGTGCCAGCAGCCTCCTAGGGACAGGGGACAGCTACACCTTC. Its protein product is CASSLLGTGDSYTF.

Only a few counts were recorded for this clone. The chain couples TRBV5-1 to TRBJ1-4; no clear D. Looked up from germline, CDR1 is SGHRS and CDR2 is YFSETQ. Trimming cost V 7 bases and J 4 bases, with 11 bases left between them. The CDR3 contains 13 residues. The CDR3 protein is CASSSGLNEKLFF. The CDR3 DNA sequence: TGCGCCAGCTCGAGCGGTCTTAATGAAAAACTGTTTTTT.

V is TRBV7-2 and J is TRBJ2-6; D is unresolved. Trimming took off 5 bases at V and 3 bases at J, with 11 bases between the two ends. This CDR3 region has 15 residues. The germline V gene has CDR1 SGHTA and CDR2 FQGNSA. The CDR3: CASSRLLGGANVLTF. The CDR3 nucleotides read TGTGCCAGCAGCCGACTGCTGGGTGGGGCCAACGTCCTGACTTTC.

This chain links TRBV5-6 with TRBJ2-7; 7 bases are shared with TRBD1. V lost 0 bases, J lost 3 bases, and 6 bases stayed unmatched. This CDR3 contains 15 residues. Germline CDR1 and CDR2: SGHDT and YYEEEE. The CDR3 loop is CASSLADRAYYEQYF. CDR3 bases: TGTGCCAGCAGCTTGGCTGACAGGGCCTACTACGAGCAGTACTTC.

This clone was observed once. The chain combines TRBV4-2 with TRBJ2-7, with a possible D match to TRBD2 (5 bases). V lost 4 bases and J 7 bases, leaving 14 bases between the germline ends. This CDR3 contains 13 residues. The germline V gene has CDR1 LGHNA and CDR2 YNFKEQ. The CDR3 loop is CASSPRRGWEQYF. The CDR3 DNA reads as TGTGCCAGCAGCCCGCGCCGGGGTTGGGAGCAGTACTTC.

This clone was found once. This chain connects TRBV5-4 to TRBJ2-5; D ambiguous. Trimming left V 0 bases short and J 2 bases short, with 5 bases between. The CDR3 is 13 amino acids. Per the germline V gene, CDR1 is SGHNT and CDR2 is YYREEE (reference sequence). CDR3 region: CASSLVSQETQYF. The CDR3 DNA follows: TGTGCCAGCAGCTTGGTCTCTCAAGAGACCCAGTACTTC.

The chain employs TRBV6-5 and TRBJ2-3, with 7 bases fitting TRBD2. The CDR3 is 15 residues long. The V segment lost 6 bases and the J segment 4 bases; nucleotides outside the gene matches: 10. Germline V gene lookup returns CDR1 MNHEY and CDR2 SVGAGI. CDR3: CASRQTSPHPDTQYF. The DNA of the CDR3 is TGTGCCAGCAGACAGACTAGCCCACATCCAGATACGCAGTATTTT.

This clone showed up just a few times. V gene TRBV14 combines with J gene TRBJ1-2; TRBD1 is a possible D gene (6 bases). The germline V gene encodes CDR1 SGHDN and CDR2 FVKESK. V lost 5 bases to trimming and J lost 3 bases, with 10 bases between them. The CDR3 sequence is 13 residues long. DNA of the CDR3: TGTGCCAGCAGCTCACGACAGGACTATGGCTACACCTTC. Amino acid sequence: CASSSRQDYGYTF.

The rearrangement joins TRBV7-9 to TRBJ2-5; 12 nucleotides line up with TRBD2. This CDR3 is 15 amino acids long. Germline CDR1 reads SEHNR; CDR2 reads FQNEAQ (reference sequence). The junction had 9 bases not matched to a gene; V was cut back by 3 bases and J by 10 bases. In nucleotides, the CDR3 is TGTGCCAGCAGCTTTTGGACTAGCGGGGAGTCGGGCCAGTACTTC. It codes for CASSFWTSGESGQYF.

This clone was counted a single time. The chain is built from TRBV2 and TRBJ2-2, with 10 bases aligning to TRBD1. This CDR3 has 14 residues. Germline trimming cut 11 bases from V and 3 bases from J; bases unmatched to any gene: 6. Germline values: CDR1 SNHLY, CDR2 FYNNEI. The DNA for the CDR3 is TGTGCCCGGGGGGGGACAGGGGACACCGGGGAGCTGTTTTTT. It translates to CARGGTGDTGELFF.

This chain connects TRBV6-5 to TRBJ2-6; D uncertain. Germline V gene lookup returns CDR1 MNHEY and CDR2 SVGAGI. V was pared by 2 bases and J by 1 base, with 6 bases between. The CDR3 is made up of 15 amino acids. The CDR3 loop reads CASSYIGSGANVLTF. In nucleotides, the CDR3 is TGTGCCAGCAGTTACATCGGGTCTGGGGCCAACGTCCTGACTTTC.

The chain couples TRBV19 to TRBJ1-5, with D hard to call. This CDR3 has 15 amino acids. Germline CDR1 reads LNHDA; CDR2 reads SQIVND (reference sequence). Trimming took off 0 bases at V and 0 bases at J, with 6 bases between the two ends. The CDR3 bases are TGTGCCAGTAGTATAGATCGGGATAGCAATCAGCCCCAGCATTTT. Its protein is CASSIDRDSNQPQHF.

The chain couples TRBV2 to TRBJ2-7, with TRBD2 as a possible D gene (6 bases). V was pared by 6 bases and J by 0 bases, with 15 bases between. Looked up from germline, CDR1 is SNHLY and CDR2 is FYNNEI. The CDR3 runs 15 residues. Here the CDR3 DNA reads TGTGCCAGCAGGCCCAGGGAGGAGGTCTCCTACGAGCAGTACTTC. Protein product: CASRPREEVSYEQYF.

The chain recombines TRBV6-1 with TRBJ1-5; no clear D. Germline-derived CDR1 and CDR2 are MNHNS and SASEGT. The CDR3 is 15 residues long. The V end was cut by 4 bases, the J end by 0 bases, with 10 bases between. As DNA, the CDR3 is TGTGCCAGCAGTGGGGAAGGAGGTAGCAATCAGCCCCAGCATTTT. This translates into CASSGEGGSNQPQHF.

The rearrangement links TRBV7-8 to TRBJ2-5, with TRBD1 identical over 8 bases. The CDR3 covers 17 residues. Trimming took 0 bases from V and 3 from J; bases not matched to a gene: 9. CDR1 is SGHVS, CDR2 FQNEAQ, per germline. The CDR3: CASSLALDRAGKETQYF. DNA of the CDR3: TGTGCCAGCAGCTTAGCTTTGGACAGGGCAGGAAAAGAGACCCAGTACTTC.

This clone was seen just once. The same CDR3 also results from other DNA sequences found in this sample. The chain couples TRBV5-1 to TRBJ2-1, with D perhaps matching TRBD1 (6 bases). The CDR3 totals 14 residues. V was trimmed by 4 bases and J by 7 bases, leaving 15 bases between them. The germline gives CDR1 SGHRS, CDR2 YFSETQ. The CDR3 reads CASSLGALVNEQFF. Written as DNA, the CDR3 is TGCGCCAGCAGCCTGGGGGCACTAGTTAATGAGCAGTTCTTC.

This chain joins TRBV29-1 and TRBJ2-7; 9 bases fit TRBD1. This CDR3 has 12 amino acids. Trimming at V came to 7 bases and at J to 4 bases, leaving 5 bases not matched to a gene. Germline V gene data show CDR1 as SQVTM and CDR2 as ANQGSEA. The CDR3 DNA sequence: TGCAGCGCCGGGACAGGGTTTTACGAGCAGTACTTC. Its protein product is CSAGTGFYEQYF.

The CDR3 DNA sequence: TGTGCCAGCAGACGAAACGGGGGTATGAACACTGAAGCTTTCTTT. Its translation is CASRRNGGMNTEAFF. The V gene is TRBV11-2, the J gene TRBJ1-1, with D possibly matching TRBD1 (5 bases). Trimming left V 6 bases short and J 0 bases short, with 14 bases between. The CDR3 contains 15 residues. CDR1 SGHAT and CDR2 FQNNGV come from the germline V gene.

The chain couples TRBV7-7 to TRBJ2-2; a possible D gene is TRBD2 (5 bases). CDR1 is SSHAT, CDR2 FNYEAQ, per germline (reference sequence). The CDR3 spans 16 residues. The CDR3 reads CASAPNPGSNTGELFF. CDR3 DNA: TGTGCTAGCGCCCCAAACCCCGGGTCGAACACCGGGGAGCTGTTTTTT.

The chain is built from TRBV15 and TRBJ1-6, with D perhaps matching TRBD1 (6 bases). The germline V and J ends were trimmed by 1 base and 0 bases, with 10 bases remaining between them. This CDR3 is built from 17 residues. Germline V lookup: CDR1 LNHNV, CDR2 YYDKDF (reference sequence). The CDR3 reads CATSRVTGSSYNSPLHF. DNA for the CDR3: TGTGCCACCAGCAGAGTTACAGGGAGCTCCTATAATTCACCCCTCCACTTT. The variable domain in full, with the rest retrieved from reference TRBV15 and TRBJ1-6, is DAMVIQNPRYQVTQFGKPVTLSCSQTLNHNVMYWYQQKSSQAPKLLFHYYDKDFNNEADTPDNFQSRRPNTSFCFLDIRSPGLGDTAMYLCATSRVTGSSYNSPLHFGNGTRLTVT.

The rearrangement joins TRBV28 to TRBJ2-2, with 12 bases identical to TRBD2. CDR1 and CDR2 from the germline V gene are MDHEN and SYDVKM. CDR3 length equals 15 residues. After removal of 7 bases from V and 3 bases from J, the junction contained 3 bases not matched to a gene. The CDR3 is CASKLAGGDTGELFF. In DNA, the CDR3 is TGTGCCAGCAAACTAGCGGGGGGAGACACCGGGGAGCTGTTTTTT.

This chain uses TRBV6-4 with TRBJ1-3; 8 nucleotides align to TRBD1. The CDR3 consists of 15 residues. In germline, CDR1 is MRHNA, CDR2 SNTAGT. V dropped 6 bases and J dropped 4; count of bases not matched to a gene: 8. Here the CDR3 reads CASREDRDWGNTIYF. The CDR3 nucleotides read TGTGCCAGCAGGGAGGACAGGGATTGGGGAAACACCATATATTTT.

The chain carries TRBV11-2 and TRBJ2-7; 7 bases align to TRBD1. This CDR3 region has 18 residues. Germline V gene lookup returns CDR1 SGHAT and CDR2 FQNNGV. With V trimmed by 5 bases and J by 2 bases, 18 bases remained unmatched. The CDR3 is CASSPMRGTAILPYEQYF. The CDR3 DNA follows: TGTGCCAGCAGCCCGATGCGTGGGACAGCAATACTTCCCTACGAGCAGTACTTC.

The chain uses TRBV6-6 and TRBJ2-7, with 9 bases aligning to TRBD1. Trimming removed 3 bases from V and 2 bases from J; junction bases left unmatched: 5. The CDR3 sequence is 15 residues long. The germline V gene encodes CDR1 MNHNY and CDR2 SVGAGI (reference sequence). The CDR3 DNA reads as TGTGCCAGCAGTTATTCGGACAGGGGTACCTACGAGCAGTACTTC. It codes for CASSYSDRGTYEQYF.

Only one count was recorded for this clone. J is TRBJ2-7 and V is TRBV4-1, with D perhaps matching TRBD2 (5 bases). In germline, CDR1 is MGHRA, CDR2 YSYEKL. V was trimmed by 2 bases and J by 6 bases, leaving 26 bases between them. The CDR3 is 18 amino acids. CDR3 DNA: TGCGCCAGCAGCCAACTAGGTCGGCTCAGGTCGCCGGGGAGCGAGCAGTACTTC. It translates to CASSQLGRLRSPGSEQYF.

The chain couples TRBV5-4 to TRBJ2-2; 10 bases line up with TRBD1. Per germline, CDR1 SGHNT and CDR2 YYREEE (reference sequence). V was pared by 4 bases and J by 5 bases, with 8 bases of the junction left unmatched. The CDR3 length is 16 residues. As DNA, the CDR3 is TGTGCCAGCAGCCCGGGGACAGGGGCCGCTACCGGGGAGCTGTTTTTT. Translation gives CASSPGTGAATGELFF.

The chain is built from TRBV29-1 and TRBJ2-1; D uncertain. Trimming pared 6 bases from V and 2 bases from J, leaving 11 bases between. The length of the CDR3 is 13 residues. CDR1 and CDR2 from the germline V gene are SQVTM and ANQGSEA. This chain's CDR3 is CSVLSFPYNEQFF. CDR3 nucleotides: TGCAGCGTGCTCAGTTTCCCCTACAATGAGCAGTTCTTC.